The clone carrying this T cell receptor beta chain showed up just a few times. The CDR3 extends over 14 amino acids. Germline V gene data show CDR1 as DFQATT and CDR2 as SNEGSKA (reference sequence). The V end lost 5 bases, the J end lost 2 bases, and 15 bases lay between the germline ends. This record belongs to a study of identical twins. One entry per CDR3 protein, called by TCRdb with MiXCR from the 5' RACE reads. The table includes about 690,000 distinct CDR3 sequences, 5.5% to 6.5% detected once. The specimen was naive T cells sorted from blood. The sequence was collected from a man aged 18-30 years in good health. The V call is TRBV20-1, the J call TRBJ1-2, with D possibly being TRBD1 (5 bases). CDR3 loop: CSASREGANYGYTF. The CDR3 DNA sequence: TGCAGTGCTTCAAGGGAAGGGGCCAACTATGGCTACACCTTC.